The 3 T cell receptor beta chains listed next were all sequenced from one sample in a study of cytomegalovirus exposure and HLA in healthy donors. PCR amplification relied on 60 Vbeta primers (plus 13 Jbeta primers). TCRdb keeps only in-frame clones here, not all; method: immunoSEQ multiplex PCR. The table records 75,000 to 100,000 clones, under 75% of them present only once. What was sequenced was PBMCs. These receptors came from a female donor in good health and CMV-seronegative.

This sequence joins TRBV4-1 and TRBJ1-2; no reliable D call. V lost 4 bases, J lost 4 bases, and 16 bases lay in between. Germline V gene data show CDR1 as MGHRA and CDR2 as YSYEKL. The length of the CDR3 is 15 residues. This CDR3 reads CASSPREQSSYGYTF. DNA of the CDR3: TGCGCCAGCAGCCCAAGGGAGCAGTCCTCCTATGGCTACACCTTC.

The chain combines TRBV28 with TRBJ2-7, with D tentatively TRBD2 (5 bases). The CDR3 covers 12 residues. Germline-derived CDR1 and CDR2 are MDHEN and SYDVKM. Deletions cut 3 bases from V and 2 bases from J, with 5 bases between. This chain's CDR3 is CASSFGAYEQYF. DNA for the CDR3: TGTGCCAGCAGTTTCGGGGCCTACGAGCAGTACTTC.

In this sample, this clone turned up once. The genes are TRBV28 and TRBJ2-7, with 8 bases identical to TRBD2. The CDR3 runs 13 residues. With 8 bases clipped from V and 3 bases from J, the junction kept 6 bases outside the gene matches. In germline, CDR1 is MDHEN, CDR2 SYDVKM. The CDR3 DNA reads as TGTGCCAGCCTGGGACTAGTAGGCTACGAGCAGTACTTC. This sequence encodes CASLGLVGYEQYF.